The rows below give T cell receptor beta chains drawn from one sample of a study of T cell responses to AZD1222 COVID-19 vaccine. This table comes from immunoSEQ multiplex PCR, and its TCRdb copy is limited to in-frame clones, with some not included. Of around 160,000 clones listed, 80% to 90% are singletons. Source: peripheral blood, taken on day 0 of AZD1222 vaccination. Source of these receptors: an adult in good health. Each CDR3 is given with its conserved first and last residue. The D gene is left open where the match is weak. A row's size may be missing; if present it is once, few, many or a size class.

j_call: TRBJ2-2; d_call: -; clone_size: -; v_call: TRBV5-1; cdr3_nt: TGCGCCAGCAGTCGTGAGGGCCGGGACCCAAACACCGGGGAGCTGTTTTTT; cdr3_aa: CASSREGRDPNTGELFF
j_call: TRBJ1-5; d_call: TRBD1; clone_size: -; v_call: TRBV18; cdr3_nt: TGTGCCAGCTCACCAAGGGGGCAAATCAATCAGCCCCAGCATTTT; cdr3_aa: CASSPRGQINQPQHF
j_call: TRBJ2-1; d_call: TRBD1; clone_size: -; v_call: TRBV25-1; cdr3_nt: TGTGCCAGCAGTGACAGGGGGAATGAGCAGTTCTTC; cdr3_aa: CASSDRGNEQFF
j_call: TRBJ2-1; d_call: -; clone_size: -; v_call: TRBV5-5; cdr3_nt: TGTGCCAGCAGCACCTGGACAGTAGGGATGGCTGAGCAGTTCTTC; cdr3_aa: CASSTWTVGMAEQFF
j_call: TRBJ2-1; d_call: -; clone_size: -; v_call: TRBV7-2; cdr3_nt: TGTGCCAGCAGCTTTTCTAGCGCAGGTGAGCAGTTCTTC; cdr3_aa: CASSFSSAGEQFF
j_call: TRBJ2-1; d_call: -; clone_size: -; v_call: TRBV7-9; cdr3_nt: TGTGCCAGCAGCTCGACTACGAGACGTTCCTACAATGAGCAGTTCTTC; cdr3_aa: CASSSTTRRSYNEQFF
j_call: TRBJ2-1; d_call: TRBD1; clone_size: -; v_call: TRBV7-2; cdr3_nt: TGTGCCAGCAGCGGAAACAGGGGGGACCGTTTGGGTGAGCAGTTCTTC; cdr3_aa: CASSGNRGDRLGEQFF
j_call: TRBJ2-1; d_call: -; clone_size: -; v_call: TRBV4-3; cdr3_nt: TGCGCCAGCAGCCAAGAATGGCCCCTACGGGGGCGGAATGAGCAGTTCTTC; cdr3_aa: CASSQEWPLRGRNEQFF
j_call: TRBJ2-4; d_call: -; clone_size: -; v_call: TRBV5-1; cdr3_nt: TGCGCCAGCAGTGAATTAAACATTCAGTACTTC; cdr3_aa: CASSELNIQYF
j_call: TRBJ1-1; d_call: -; clone_size: -; v_call: TRBV29-1; cdr3_nt: TGCAGCGCTCGAGGGAGCTTAGCTGAAGCTTTCTTT; cdr3_aa: CSARGSLAEAFF
j_call: TRBJ1-6; d_call: -; clone_size: -; v_call: TRBV11-2; cdr3_nt: TGTGCCAGCACCCCCCAATTAGGGCGGGAGTCACCCCTCCACTTT; cdr3_aa: CASTPQLGRESPLHF
j_call: TRBJ1-2; d_call: -; clone_size: -; v_call: TRBV6-5; cdr3_nt: TGTGCCAGCAGCGTAAACAGAGACTATGGCTACACCTTC; cdr3_aa: CASSVNRDYGYTF
j_call: TRBJ1-2; d_call: -; clone_size: -; v_call: TRBV13; cdr3_nt: TGTGCCAGCAGCTTAGACTATCGTAGGGGATTTAACTATGGCTACACCTTC; cdr3_aa: CASSLDYRRGFNYGYTF
j_call: TRBJ1-2; d_call: -; clone_size: -; v_call: TRBV29-1; cdr3_nt: TGCAGCGCGGAGACTCCTGGTCATGGCTACACCTTC; cdr3_aa: CSAETPGHGYTF
j_call: TRBJ2-2; d_call: TRBD2; clone_size: once; v_call: TRBV3-1/TRBV3-2; cdr3_nt: TGTGCCAGCAGCCACGGACTAGCGGGAGGCCTCACCGGGGAGCTGTTTTTT; cdr3_aa: CASSHGLAGGLTGELFF
j_call: TRBJ2-5; d_call: TRBD2; clone_size: -; v_call: TRBV10-1; cdr3_nt: TGCGCCAGCAGTGTTAACGGGAGGGCCGTTGTCCAGACCCAGTACTTC; cdr3_aa: CASSVNGRAVVQTQYF
j_call: TRBJ1-4; d_call: -; clone_size: -; v_call: TRBV3-1/TRBV3-2; cdr3_nt: TGTGCCAGCTCCTCCTGGGGGTATAATGAAAAACTGTTTTTT; cdr3_aa: CASSSWGYNEKLFF
j_call: TRBJ1-2; d_call: -; clone_size: -; v_call: TRBV11-1; cdr3_nt: TGTGCCAGCAGCTGGGACTCCTATGGCTACACCTTC; cdr3_aa: CASSWDSYGYTF
j_call: TRBJ2-7; d_call: -; clone_size: -; v_call: TRBV5-5; cdr3_nt: TGTGCCAGCAGCCCACGAACAGGGCTTTCCTACGAGCAGTACTTC; cdr3_aa: CASSPRTGLSYEQYF
j_call: TRBJ1-2; d_call: -; clone_size: -; v_call: TRBV29-1; cdr3_nt: TGCAGCGTTGAAGCGGTGGGGGACGGCTACACCTTC; cdr3_aa: CSVEAVGDGYTF
j_call: TRBJ2-7; d_call: TRBD2; clone_size: -; v_call: TRBV2; cdr3_nt: TGTGCCGCCCGGGGGGGCGCGTCCTACGAGCAGTACTTC; cdr3_aa: CAARGGASYEQYF
j_call: TRBJ1-3; d_call: -; clone_size: -; v_call: TRBV7-8; cdr3_nt: TGTGCCAGCAGCCACCTTGGACAGAGCCTTGGAAACACCATATATTTT; cdr3_aa: CASSHLGQSLGNTIYF
j_call: TRBJ1-1; d_call: -; clone_size: -; v_call: TRBV28; cdr3_nt: TGTGCCAGCAGTTTAGGGCAGGGTGAAGCTTTCTTT; cdr3_aa: CASSLGQGEAFF
j_call: TRBJ1-3; d_call: TRBD1; clone_size: -; v_call: TRBV28; cdr3_nt: TGTGCCAGCAGTTCGACTCAGGGGGCGCCGGGCAACACCATATATTTT; cdr3_aa: CASSSTQGAPGNTIYF
j_call: TRBJ2-1; d_call: -; clone_size: -; v_call: TRBV7-9; cdr3_nt: TGTGCCAGCAGCTTAGAATGGGGCGCCGGCAATGAGCAGTTCTTC; cdr3_aa: CASSLEWGAGNEQFF
j_call: TRBJ2-5; d_call: TRBD2; clone_size: -; v_call: TRBV7-2; cdr3_nt: TGTGCCAGCAGCATTAGCGGGAGAGGAGAGACCCAGTACTTC; cdr3_aa: CASSISGRGETQYF
j_call: TRBJ2-3; d_call: -; clone_size: medium-sized; v_call: TRBV11-2; cdr3_nt: TGTGCCAGCAGCCCGAGATTAGGGAGCGGGACAGATACGCAGTATTTT; cdr3_aa: CASSPRLGSGTDTQYF
j_call: TRBJ2-2; d_call: -; clone_size: -; v_call: TRBV28; cdr3_nt: TGTGCCAGCAGTTTACCGGGGGAGCTGTTTTTT; cdr3_aa: CASSLPGELFF
j_call: TRBJ1-2; d_call: TRBD1; clone_size: -; v_call: TRBV28; cdr3_nt: TGTGCTTGGAGAGGAATCGGGACAGGGGACTATGGCTACACCTTC; cdr3_aa: CAWRGIGTGDYGYTF
j_call: TRBJ1-5; d_call: -; clone_size: -; v_call: TRBV28; cdr3_nt: TGTGCCAGCAGTTTATTCCGTTCGTATAGCAATCAGCCCCAGCATTTT; cdr3_aa: CASSLFRSYSNQPQHF
j_call: TRBJ1-2; d_call: -; clone_size: -; v_call: TRBV28; cdr3_nt: TGTGCCAGCAGTTCAATAGGGGCGGGCTATGGCTACACCTTC; cdr3_aa: CASSSIGAGYGYTF
j_call: TRBJ1-4; d_call: TRBD1; clone_size: -; v_call: TRBV28; cdr3_nt: TGTGCCAGTTTAGGCATCGGGACAGGGAAGGAAAAACTGTTTTTT; cdr3_aa: CASLGIGTGKEKLFF
j_call: TRBJ2-5; d_call: -; clone_size: -; v_call: TRBV5-1; cdr3_nt: TGCGCCAGCAGCTTGGGTGGGGGAGAGACCCAGTACTTC; cdr3_aa: CASSLGGGETQYF
j_call: TRBJ2-6; d_call: -; clone_size: -; v_call: TRBV4-1; cdr3_nt: TGCGCCAGCAGCCAAGACGGACAGCCCCGCTCTGGGGCCAACGTCCTGACTTTC; cdr3_aa: CASSQDGQPRSGANVLTF
j_call: TRBJ1-1; d_call: TRBD1; clone_size: -; v_call: TRBV7-2; cdr3_nt: TGTGCCACCTTAAACCAGGGGGTAAACACTGAAGCTTTCTTT; cdr3_aa: CATLNQGVNTEAFF
j_call: TRBJ1-2; d_call: -; clone_size: -; v_call: TRBV7-2; cdr3_nt: TGTGCCAGCAGCTTAGGCAGAGCCAGCTATGGCTACACCTTC; cdr3_aa: CASSLGRASYGYTF
j_call: TRBJ1-5; d_call: -; clone_size: once; v_call: TRBV10-3; cdr3_nt: TGTGCCACCTCCCCACGGGGGCTTGGGAGCAATCAGCCCCAGCATTTT; cdr3_aa: CATSPRGLGSNQPQHF
j_call: TRBJ1-5; d_call: -; clone_size: -; v_call: TRBV2; cdr3_nt: TGTGCCAGCAGTGAACAGGGACTACGCAATCAGCCCCAGCATTTT; cdr3_aa: CASSEQGLRNQPQHF
j_call: TRBJ2-1; d_call: -; clone_size: -; v_call: TRBV4-3; cdr3_nt: TGCGCCAGCAGCCCCACAATCCGAGATGAGCAGTTCTTC; cdr3_aa: CASSPTIRDEQFF
j_call: TRBJ2-2; d_call: -; clone_size: -; v_call: TRBV2; cdr3_nt: TGTGCCAGCAGTGGGAGGGGGCGAAGTTCCGGGGAGCTGTTTTTT; cdr3_aa: CASSGRGRSSGELFF
j_call: TRBJ2-1; d_call: TRBD2; clone_size: -; v_call: TRBV27; cdr3_nt: TGTGCCACTGAGGGACTAGCGGGAGGAATCAATGAGCAGTTCTTC; cdr3_aa: CATEGLAGGINEQFF
j_call: TRBJ2-1; d_call: -; clone_size: -; v_call: TRBV25-1; cdr3_nt: TGTGCCAGCAGCAGCAGCGCCTACAATGAGCAGTTCTTC; cdr3_aa: CASSSSAYNEQFF
j_call: TRBJ2-6; d_call: -; clone_size: -; v_call: TRBV6-1; cdr3_nt: TGTGCCAGCAGTGCTATGGGATGGTCTGGGGCCAACGTCCTGACTTTC; cdr3_aa: CASSAMGWSGANVLTF
j_call: TRBJ1-3; d_call: -; clone_size: -; v_call: TRBV7-2; cdr3_nt: TGTGCCAGCAGCTTAGCGAGGGCTGGAAACACCATATATTTT; cdr3_aa: CASSLARAGNTIYF
j_call: TRBJ2-1; d_call: TRBD2; clone_size: -; v_call: TRBV5-4; cdr3_nt: TGTGCCAGCAGCCCGGAACTAGCGGGAGGGTACAATGAGCAGTTCTTC; cdr3_aa: CASSPELAGGYNEQFF
j_call: TRBJ1-2; d_call: TRBD1; clone_size: -; v_call: TRBV20-1; cdr3_nt: TGCAGCGCTAGTACAAGACAGGGGGCGGATGGCTACACCTTC; cdr3_aa: CSASTRQGADGYTF
j_call: TRBJ1-2; d_call: TRBD1; clone_size: -; v_call: TRBV27; cdr3_nt: TGTGCCAGCAGTCCAGGACAGGCTGCGCGTTATTATGGCTACACCTTC; cdr3_aa: CASSPGQAARYYGYTF
j_call: TRBJ2-7; d_call: TRBD1; clone_size: once; v_call: TRBV15; cdr3_nt: TGTGCCACCAGCAGAGCTGGGACAGGGAACTCCTACGAGCAGTACTTC; cdr3_aa: CATSRAGTGNSYEQYF
j_call: TRBJ1-2; d_call: -; clone_size: -; v_call: TRBV28; cdr3_nt: TGTGCCACCAGGGCCGGCGGCTATGGCTACACCTTC; cdr3_aa: CATRAGGYGYTF
j_call: TRBJ2-1; d_call: -; clone_size: few; v_call: TRBV18; cdr3_nt: TGTGCCAGCTCATCTCTCCAGGGAGGATCCTACAATGAGCAGTTCTTC; cdr3_aa: CASSSLQGGSYNEQFF
j_call: TRBJ2-3; d_call: -; clone_size: -; v_call: TRBV7-2; cdr3_nt: TGTGCCAGCAGACCAATGGCGATGAATACGCAGTATTTT; cdr3_aa: CASRPMAMNTQYF
j_call: TRBJ2-7; d_call: TRBD2; clone_size: -; v_call: TRBV7-9; cdr3_nt: TGTGCCAGCAGCTTATCGAGCGGGAGGGCTTACAACGAGCAGTACTTC; cdr3_aa: CASSLSSGRAYNEQYF
j_call: TRBJ2-1; d_call: -; clone_size: -; v_call: TRBV7-2; cdr3_nt: TGTGCCAGCAGCTTAGGGACTATTACCAAGCAGTTCTTC; cdr3_aa: CASSLGTITKQFF
j_call: TRBJ2-2; d_call: -; clone_size: few; v_call: TRBV6-5; cdr3_nt: TGTGCCAGCAGTTATATTCAGACAGGGAGGGCCGGGGAGCTGTTTTTT; cdr3_aa: CASSYIQTGRAGELFF